Listed here is a single T cell receptor beta chain. Its antigen is still unknown. The data originate from a study of identical twins' blood T cells. Regarding the study as a whole: Twin repertoire similarity may partly reflect shared environment.

All three twin pairs grew up together with likely shared infections and vaccines. TCRdb reprocessed the 5' RACE reads with MiXCR, giving one entry per CDR3 protein. The repertoire consists of 300,000 to 400,000 distinct CDR3 sequences, with around 30% occurring once and the leading ten covering roughly 6.1%. The sequence was collected from a woman aged 18 to 55 in good health. The sequencing sample was made of PBMCs.

CDR3 coding DNA: TGTGCCAGCACGCCCATTGGCAGGGGGCTTGAACGACATCAGCCCCAGCATTTT. This sequence encodes CASTPIGRGLERHQPQHF. V gene TRBV6-6 combines with J gene TRBJ1-5; 8 positions agree with TRBD1. From germline, CDR1 is MNHNY and CDR2 SVGAGI (reference sequence). The trim removed 7 bases at V and 5 bases at J, leaving 19 bases unmatched. This CDR3 spans 18 amino acids.